The 5 T cell receptor beta chains reported below all come from one sample, sequenced in a study of cytomegalovirus exposure and HLA in healthy donors. PCR was performed using 60 Vbeta and 13 Jbeta primers. The protocol was immunoSEQ multiplex PCR, while the TCRdb copy is restricted to in-frame clones and leaves out a portion. The sample yields fewer than 200,000 clones, 75% to 90% seen once. The sample comprised PBMCs. All receptors derive from a man aged 25-40 years in good health and CMV-seronegative.

The chain is built from TRBV15 and TRBJ1-4; perhaps TRBD1 as D (5 bases). The CDR3 length is 15 residues. The germline V gene has CDR1 LNHNV and CDR2 YYDKDF (reference sequence). Trimming removed 1 base at V and 2 bases at J, with 8 bases between. CDR3 region: CATSRGGGTNEKLFF. CDR3 coding DNA: TGTGCCACCAGCAGAGGGGGGGGTACTAATGAAAAACTGTTTTTT.

The chain joins TRBV4-1 to TRBJ1-1, with D perhaps matching TRBD1 (5 bases). With 1 base removed from V and 0 bases from J, the gap between germline ends came to 15 bases. The CDR3 consists of 17 residues. Per germline, CDR1 MGHRA and CDR2 YSYEKL. The CDR3 coding sequence is TGCGCCAGCAGCCAAGTGGGGAGGGGACCATTGAACACTGAAGCTTTCTTT. Its protein is CASSQVGRGPLNTEAFF.

The chain combines TRBV14 with TRBJ2-7; D is ambiguous. The germline gives CDR1 SGHDN, CDR2 FVKESK. The V end lost 4 bases, the J end lost 2 bases, and 9 bases lay between the germline ends. The CDR3 has 13 amino acids. CDR3 region: CASSRLPTYEQYF. The CDR3 DNA follows: TGTGCCAGCAGCCGACTTCCGACCTACGAGCAGTACTTC.

This clone has just one count. The V and J genes are TRBV7-6 and TRBJ2-1; D is undetermined. CDR3 size: 16 residues. CDR1 and CDR2 (germline): SGHVS, FNYEAQ. Trimming left V 5 bases short and J 0 bases short, with 14 bases between. CDR3 amino acids: CASSTSFGSSYNEQFF. The CDR3, as DNA: TGTGCCAGCAGCACCTCTTTTGGCAGCTCCTACAATGAGCAGTTCTTC.

The rearrangement joins TRBV5-6 to TRBJ2-5; the D is unclear. Near its end, the DNA agrees better with TRBJ2-7, so the J call may be wrong. The CDR3 totals 13 residues. CDR1 and CDR2 from the germline V gene are SGHDT and YYEEEE. DNA for the CDR3: TGTGCCAGCAGCAGATTCCGATCCTACGAGCAGTACTTC. Protein: CASSRFRSYEQYF.